The entry below gives a single T cell receptor (beta chain) sequence along with its context. Its antigen is unknown. These data originate in a study of T cell repertoires in cytomegalovirus infection. About the research overall: Selected CMV epitopes included recently identified HLA-C-restricted ones as well as well-studied HLA-B-restricted ones. Matching HLA type and CMV infection were both indicated by public TCR beta signatures. Study observations and caveats: Individuals carrying CMV plus the relevant HLA were identified by cumulative frequency of public TCR beta families. CMV-specific HLA-C-restricted TCR beta clonotypes dominated the ex vivo response.

The V gene lost 5 bases and the J gene lost 6 bases, with 17 bases spanning the gap. CDR3 length: 15 amino acids. CDR1 and CDR2 (germline): MNHEY, SMNVEV (reference sequence). TCRdb processed the reads anew with MiXCR; each CDR3 protein has one entry. The sample carries about 700,000 distinct CDR3 sequences, around 35% recorded once. Sequenced material: cultured PBMCs, taken from culture after CMV antigen stimulation. The sequence was collected from a human donor in good health (CMV status not recorded). Some clones in this sample may be carry-over from other donors' samples. V is TRBV27 and J is TRBJ1-5; perhaps TRBD1 as D (5 bases). The DNA of the CDR3 is TGTGCCAGCAGTCCTAGTTCGGGGGTCGGTCAGCCCCAGCATTTT. Encoded protein: CASSPSSGVGQPQHF.